This TCR beta chain comes out of a study of beta chain features in type 1 diabetes. As for the study in general: Sorted cell examination encompassed around 100,000,000 cells across all samples.

This CDR3 spans 19 amino acids. The germline V gene has CDR1 SGHRS and CDR2 YFSETQ. Trimming pared 4 bases from V and 0 bases from J, leaving 23 bases between. Remarks on this clone: Antigen specificity is unknown.

Purity above 95% was achieved in all sorted populations. Study-wide results and caveats: It was among patients, rather than healthy donors, that naive, central memory and Treg TCRB repertoires appeared more similar. The study found moderately but significantly shorter TCRB CDR3s in all four CD4+ subsets of Type 1 diabetes patients.

Sequenced material consisted of expressed TCRB transcripts (all of the isolated RNA was reverse transcribed). Some clones are missing from TCRdb's copy, which holds only in-frame ones; the method was immunoSEQ multiplex PCR. The table shows 200,000 to 250,000 clones, with roughly 13% occurring only once. This clonotype was obtained from a man younger than 45 with type 1 diabetes. The material sequenced was naive CD4+ T cells from blood. The V call is TRBV5-1, the J call TRBJ2-1; D might be TRBD2 (6 bases). DNA of the CDR3: TGCGCCAGCAGCCCCCTGACGGGGGTCTCACAAGGCTCCTACAATGAGCAGTTCTTC. As protein: CASSPLTGVSQGSYNEQFF.